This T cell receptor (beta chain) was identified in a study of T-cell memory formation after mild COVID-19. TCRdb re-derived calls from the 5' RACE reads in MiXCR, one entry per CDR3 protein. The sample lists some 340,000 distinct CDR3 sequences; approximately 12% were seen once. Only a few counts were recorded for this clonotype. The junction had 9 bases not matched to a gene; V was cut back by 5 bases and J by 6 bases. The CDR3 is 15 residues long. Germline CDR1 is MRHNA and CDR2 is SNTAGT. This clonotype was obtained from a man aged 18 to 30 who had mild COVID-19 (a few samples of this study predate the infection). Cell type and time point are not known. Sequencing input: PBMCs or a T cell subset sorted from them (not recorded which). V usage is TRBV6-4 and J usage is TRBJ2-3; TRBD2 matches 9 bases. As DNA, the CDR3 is TGTGCCAGCAGTCTCGTCAGCGGGGGGTCGGATACGCAGTATTTT. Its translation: CASSLVSGGSDTQYF.